This T cell receptor beta chain was captured in a study of blood T cells in healthy people across ages. Study-level findings and limits: Calculation of diversity from one million T cells yielded estimates considered to be underestimates. More naive CD4+ cells and higher diversity marked long-lived donors relative to aged donors. Naive T cell percentage strongly correlated with TCR beta diversity.

As concerns this clonotype: Antigen unknown.

Between the trimmed V and J ends, which lost 0 bases and 1 base, there was a span of 8 bases. The CDR3 has 15 residues. CDR1 and CDR2 from the germline V gene are MGHRA and YSYEKL. The second PCR ran about 6 to 11 cycles with a sample-barcoded 5' primer and J-beta primers. TCRdb processed the 5' RACE reads anew with MiXCR; each CDR3 protein has one entry. The sample holds about a million distinct CDR3 sequences; roughly half are singletons and the top ten take roughly 23%. The individuals who served as donors were healthy Caucasians living in Russia, aged about 6 to 90. The chain employs TRBV4-1 and TRBJ2-3; D is ambiguous. The receptor comes from a woman aged 55-69 years in good health. Sequencing was done on a sample of blood. The CDR3 coding sequence is TGCGCCAGCAGCCAAGACACTCGCGGCACAGATACGCAGTATTTT. This translates into CASSQDTRGTDTQYF.